A single sample is the source of the 13 T cell receptor beta chains below, sequenced in a study of T cells in Graves' hyperthyroidism and ophthalmopathy. From RNA transcripts, TCR beta CDR3 regions were amplified. Carried out on the TCR CDR3, a first-round RT-PCR used the HTBI primer set. TCRdb fed the multiplex PCR reads into MiXCR, producing one record per CDR3 protein. The sample has 700,000 or so distinct CDR3 sequences; roughly 15% are singletons. Source material: blood. The receptors originated from a woman between 50 and 59 years old with Graves' ophthalmopathy.

At least ten counts were recorded for this clonotype. The J gene is TRBJ2-1, the V gene TRBV6-2 or TRBV6-3; D is possibly TRBD2 (7 bases). V shed 2 bases and J shed 0 bases, with 11 bases lying between them. CDR1 and CDR2 from the germline V gene are MNHEY and SVGEGT. The CDR3 consists of 16 residues. For the CDR3, the DNA is TGTGCCAGCAGTTACGGAGCGGGACACTCCTACAATGAGCAGTTCTTC. Its protein product is CASSYGAGHSYNEQFF.

This clonotype was seen ten or more times. The chain links TRBV12-3 or TRBV12-4 to TRBJ2-3; 8 positions agree with TRBD2. After removal of 6 bases from V and 3 bases from J, the junction contained 8 bases not matched to a gene. CDR3 size: 15 residues. The CDR3 DNA reads TGTGCCAGCAGGAAGAGCGGGAGCGAAACAGATACGCAGTATTTT. It yields the protein CASRKSGSETDTQYF.

This clonotype was counted many times. V usage is TRBV28 and J usage is TRBJ2-7; D may be TRBD2 (7 bases). V was cut by 11 bases and J by 2 bases, with 13 bases left in between. CDR1 is MDHEN, CDR2 SYDVKM, per germline. This CDR3 has 12 amino acids. The chain's CDR3 is CAGGGRPYEQYF. Written as DNA, the CDR3 is TGTGCCGGGGGCGGGAGACCCTACGAGCAGTACTTC.

This clonotype has ten or more counts. The V and J genes are TRBV27 and TRBJ2-1; D is uncertain. CDR1 MNHEY and CDR2 SMNVEV come from the germline V gene (reference sequence). The V gene lost 3 bases and the J gene lost 4 bases, with 10 bases spanning the gap. The CDR3 runs 14 residues. The CDR3 region has the DNA TGTGCCAGCAGTTTTCTTAACAATTACAATGAGCAGTTCTTC. Amino acids: CASSFLNNYNEQFF.

This clonotype was seen a few times. The chain links TRBV5-6 to TRBJ2-3, with 9 bases lining up with TRBD2. In germline, CDR1 is SGHDT, CDR2 YYEEEE. CDR3 length: 20 residues. V gave up 0 bases and J gave up 0 bases; unmatched junction bases: 14. The CDR3 here is CASSLVSGRPARYSTDTQYF. The CDR3, as DNA: TGTGCCAGCAGCTTGGTAAGCGGGAGGCCAGCTCGTTATAGCACAGATACGCAGTATTTT.

The chain carries TRBV7-4 and TRBJ2-4; 8 positions match TRBD1. J gave up 0 bases and V 4 bases, and 5 bases lay outside the gene matches. The CDR3 spans 16 residues. CDR1 is SGHVT, CDR2 SQSDAQ, per germline. The CDR3 here is CASSWGQELAKNIQYF. The CDR3 DNA reads as TGTGCCAGCAGCTGGGGACAGGAACTAGCCAAAAACATTCAGTACTTC.

This clonotype was found many times. The CDR3 is CASSETGRSETQYF. In DNA, the CDR3 is TGTGCCAGCAGTGAAACAGGGAGGTCAGAGACCCAGTACTTC. The chain joins TRBV6-1 to TRBJ2-5; D might be TRBD1 or TRBD2, each matching 6 bases. V dropped 2 bases and J dropped 4 bases, with 11 bases sitting between them. The germline CDR1 and CDR2 sequences are MNHNS and SASEGT. CDR3 length: 14 residues.

This clonotype has ten or more counts. The chain carries TRBV20-1 and TRBJ2-3; 11 bases match TRBD2. J gave up 3 bases and V 3 bases, and 8 bases lay outside the gene matches. The germline V gene has CDR1 DFQATT and CDR2 SNEGSKA (reference sequence). This CDR3 comprises 16 residues. CDR3 amino acids: CSARSIAGGPTDTQYF. CDR3 sequence (DNA): TGCAGTGCTAGGTCGATAGCGGGAGGGCCGACAGATACGCAGTATTTT.

Of note for this clonotype: The junction departs from germline at one end; a sequencing error may be responsible. The gene calls are TRBV30 and TRBJ1-2, with D hard to call. This CDR3 spans 13 amino acids. In germline, CDR1 is GTSNPN, CDR2 SVGIG (reference sequence). CDR3 sequence: CAWRLATNYGYIF. The CDR3 DNA is TGTGCCTGGAGGTTAGCAACTAACTATGGCTACATCTTC.

In this sample, this clonotype turned up many times. The chain carries TRBV7-9 and TRBJ2-4, with D perhaps matching TRBD2 (6 bases). Trimming left V 5 bases short and J 3 bases short, with 14 bases between. The germline V gene has CDR1 SEHNR and CDR2 FQNEAQ (reference sequence). There are 15 residues in the CDR3. The CDR3 is CASSAARGFKNIQYF. The CDR3 region has the DNA TGTGCCAGCAGCGCAGCTCGGGGGTTCAAAAACATTCAGTACTTC. Variable domain in full (rest from reference TRBV7-9 and TRBJ2-4): DTGVSQNPRHKITKRGQNVTFRCDPISEHNRLYWYRQTLGQGPEFLTYFQNEAQLEKSRLLSDRFSAERPKGSFSTLEIQRTEQGDSAMYLCASSAARGFKNIQYFGAGTRLSVL.

This clonotype was seen many times. The CDR3 bases are TGCAGTGCAGGGACTAGCGGGAGATACGAGCAGTACTTC. Translating it yields CSAGTSGRYEQYF. The chain uses TRBV20-1 and TRBJ2-7, with 14 bases that match TRBD2. The CDR3 is 13 residues long. J was trimmed by 4 bases and V by 6 bases; bases with no gene match: 2. The V gene's germline CDR1 is DFQATT and CDR2 SNEGSKA (reference sequence).

This clonotype has a count of ten or more. The chain has TRBV12-5 and TRBJ1-2, with 7 bases identical to TRBD1. Germline loops: CDR1 LGHNT, CDR2 FRNRAP. The CDR3 has 17 residues. V was clipped by 0 bases and J by 2 bases; unmatched bases: 9. The CDR3 sequence is CASGLVPTGDQNYGYTF. The CDR3 region has the DNA TGTGCTAGTGGTTTGGTACCCACAGGGGACCAGAACTATGGCTACACCTTC.

This clonotype was observed at least ten times. This rearrangement joins TRBV7-9 to TRBJ1-5; unclear D gene. The CDR3 length is 13 residues. V dropped 4 bases and J dropped 5 bases, with 9 bases sitting between them. Germline V lookup: CDR1 SEHNR, CDR2 FQNEAQ (reference sequence). The CDR3 region is CASSSQIDQPQHF. The CDR3 nucleotides are TGTGCCAGCAGCTCGCAGATAGATCAGCCCCAGCATTTT.